The 9 T cell receptor beta chains presented below share a single source sample, sequenced in a study of T cell repertoires in cytomegalovirus infection. Each CDR3 protein is one row after TCRdb ran MiXCR on the reads. The sample lists around 310,000 distinct CDR3 sequences, 29% seen once, with roughly 20% in the top ten. These receptors are not linked to any known antigen. This specimen consisted of cultured PBMCs, obtained from culture after CMV antigen stimulation. The receptors were gathered from a human donor in good health (CMV status not recorded). Some clones in this sample may be carry-over from other donors' samples.

This sequence joins TRBV6-2 or TRBV6-3 and TRBJ2-5; D is perhaps TRBD2 (5 bases). Germline V lookup: CDR1 MNHEY, CDR2 SVGEGT. V gave up 7 bases and J gave up 3 bases, with 15 bases separating them. The CDR3 extends over 14 amino acids. CDR3 residues: CASTWRLAEETQYF. The CDR3 DNA follows: TGTGCCAGCACCTGGCGGCTAGCCGAAGAGACCCAGTACTTC.

This clonotype was detected only a few times. This rearrangement joins TRBV6-2 or TRBV6-3 to TRBJ2-1, with D possibly being TRBD2 (6 bases). Per germline, CDR1 MNHEY and CDR2 SVGEGT. V lost 8 bases to trimming and J lost 7 bases, with 12 bases between them. CDR3 length: 12 amino acids. DNA for the CDR3: TGTGCCAGCGGCTCCAGCGGGAATGAGCAGTTCTTC. Its protein product is CASGSSGNEQFF.

This chain uses TRBV19 with TRBJ2-3; D is tentatively TRBD1 or TRBD2 (5 bases each). Germline CDR1 LNHDA, CDR2 SQIVND (reference sequence). The CDR3 runs to 15 residues. Deletions cut 4 bases from V and 0 bases from J, with 11 bases between. DNA of the CDR3: TGTGCCAGTAGTAGAGAGGGGCGAAGCACAGATACGCAGTATTTT. Translated, it gives CASSREGRSTDTQYF.

This clonotype was picked up a small number of times. V is TRBV29-1 and J is TRBJ1-2; D gene ambiguous. Trimming stripped 2 bases from V and 2 bases from J, with 6 bases between. This CDR3 region has 12 residues. Per the germline V gene, CDR1 is SQVTM and CDR2 is ANQGSEA. The CDR3 reads CSVETPNYGYTF. The CDR3 DNA sequence: TGCAGCGTTGAAACCCCGAACTATGGCTACACCTTC.

This clonotype was picked up many times. The rearrangement joins TRBV7-2 to TRBJ1-1, with TRBD1 identical over 9 bases. J was trimmed by 3 bases and V by 5 bases; bases with no gene match: 10. Germline V lookup: CDR1 SGHTA, CDR2 FQGNSA. This CDR3 region has 16 residues. DNA of the CDR3: TGTGCCAGCAGCATCCGAACAGGGGGCATGGACACTGAAGCTTTCTTT. It translates to CASSIRTGGMDTEAFF.

This clonotype appeared once. The gene calls are TRBV11-2 and TRBJ2-5, with 9 bases matching TRBD2. CDR3 length: 14 residues. Losses at the gene ends were 1 base for V and 5 bases for J; bases not matched to a gene: 2. Germline V gives CDR1 SGHAT, CDR2 FQNNGV. The CDR3 region has the DNA TGTGCCAGCAGCTTAGTTGCGGGAGGGGAGACCCAGTACTTC. Its translation is CASSLVAGGETQYF.

This clonotype was seen a handful of times. One end of the junction fails to match germline, which may point to a read error. J is TRBJ2-1 and V is TRBV4-1, with 8 nucleotides matching TRBD2. The CDR3 is 17 residues long. Germline V CDR1 and CDR2: MGHRA, YSYEKL. The CDR3 region is CASSQDEKAGGYNEQFF. In nucleotides, the CDR3 is TGTGCCAGCAGCCAAGATGAAAAGGCGGGGGGTTACAATGAGCAGTTCTTC.

The chain links TRBV2 to TRBJ2-2, with D tentatively TRBD1 or TRBD2 (5 bases each). Germline CDR1 reads SNHLY; CDR2 reads FYNNEI. V lost 6 bases to trimming and J lost 2 bases, with 13 bases between them. The CDR3 contains 15 residues. CDR3 sequence reads: CASRVGAANTGELFF. CDR3 bases: TGTGCCAGCAGGGTCGGGGCGGCTAACACCGGGGAGCTGTTTTTT.

The chain recombines TRBV10-3 with TRBJ1-6; perhaps TRBD1 as D (6 bases). Trimming took off 8 bases at V and 10 bases at J, with 18 bases between the two ends. Germline-derived CDR1 and CDR2 are ENHRY and SYGVKD. The CDR3 consists of 14 residues. The CDR3 here is CAIGKGDMKSPLHF. Written as DNA, the CDR3 is TGTGCCATCGGAAAGGGGGACATGAAGTCACCCCTCCACTTT.